This entry features one T cell receptor beta chain sequence. Its antigen remains unidentified. A commercial ELISA kit detecting HCMV-specific IgG in serum was used to determine HCMV serostatus. Peripheral blood mononuclear cells were isolated from blood by Ficoll density gradient centrifugation. This sample is drawn from a study of T cells expressing NK-cell markers (dated by TCRdb to the early 2020s). In terms of the full investigation: Under ten donors provided sorted CD3+CD56+NKG2C+, CD3+CD56+NKG2C- and CD3+CD56-NKG2C+ T-cell subsets, whose TCR beta-chain repertoires were profiled. Seven of the eight sequenced donors were HCMV-seropositive and one was HCMV-seronegative. Sequencing of the libraries produced 2 x 150 bp reads on Illumina HiSeq 2000/2500, MiSeq or NextSeq. All eight donors whose samples were sequenced were randomly selected healthy volunteers, three of them men and five women. Broad study findings and their caveats: Those dominant clonotypes were again the most abundant among CD3+CD56-NKG2C+ cells in several donors, at roughly 28.3-65%. It remained unclear whether the expanded NKG2C-expressing T cell clones were specific for HCMV antigens. In about six donors, the dominant CD3+CD56+NKG2C+ clonotypes were found to rank among the top 10 CD8+ clonotypes and to make up about 1.0-8% of CD8+ T cells.

Sequencing instrument: Illumina HiSeq 2000. The TCR beta cDNA libraries were made using 5'RACE template switching, a step that added both a universal primer site and unique molecular identifiers. cDNA synthesis was primed from the TCR beta constant segment and was followed by two successive PCR amplification steps. In the paper's pipeline: MIGEC was used to demultiplex reads and group reads by UMI, and MiTCR was used to assemble and quantify clonotypes. To exclude erroneous sequences, any TCR cDNA sequence not supported by at least two reads was discarded. The tcR package was used for downstream repertoire analysis, with clonotypes matched between fractions based on CDR3 nucleotide sequence plus V segment. VDJmatch was used to annotate antigen specificity against VDJdb, with one amino acid substitution in CDR3 allowed. TCRdb reprocessed the reads, so every CDR3 protein sequence counts as one entry and DNA is not shown. TCRdb assigned the V and J calls; the authors' analysis was not used. The table held for this sample gives 500,000 or so distinct CDR3 sequences. Under 4.5% of the sample rests with the top ten.

Via the germline V gene (reference sequence), CDR1 is MNHEY and CDR2 SMNVEV. Measured from the cysteine to the phenylalanine, the CDR3 is 13 residues long. No DNA sequence was recorded. Sequenced sample: blood T cells: a sorted CD56 or NKG2C T cell subset, CD4+ or CD8+ T cells, or bulk PBMC T cells (not recorded which). This clonotype was sampled from a man between 18 and 35 years old in good health. Donor details come from another sample of the same person, matched by shared clones. The chain couples TRBV27 to TRBJ2-5; checking the TCRdb D call of TRBD1 is not possible without DNA. The CDR3 here reads CASGLGALETQYF.